This TCR beta chain was recorded in a study of monozygotic twins with inflammatory bowel disease. General study findings and limits: TCRbeta diversity (inverse Simpson) was lower in IBD patients than in healthy co-twins.

Phlebotomy per donor yielded a single 2.5 ml blood sample. Worth noting for this clonotype: Its specificity is unknown.

Via template switching, UMIs carrying a 6-nucleotide sample barcode were introduced. With about 17 and 10 cycles respectively, two nested PCRs were carried out on TCRalpha and TCRbeta cDNA. For each CDR3 protein, TCRdb gives one entry from its re-call of the 5' RACE reads, without DNA. Its table records around 230,000 distinct CDR3 sequences. This CDR3 is built from 13 residues. The germline CDR1 and CDR2 sequences are SGHRS and YFSETQ. The specimen was blood. The rearrangement links TRBV5-1 to TRBJ1-1; TCRdb selects TRBD1, and the lack of DNA leaves this call unchecked. This TCR came from a human donor with ulcerative colitis or Crohn's disease, or a healthy co-twin of an affected twin (not recorded which). The CDR3 is CASSSLGHTEAFF.